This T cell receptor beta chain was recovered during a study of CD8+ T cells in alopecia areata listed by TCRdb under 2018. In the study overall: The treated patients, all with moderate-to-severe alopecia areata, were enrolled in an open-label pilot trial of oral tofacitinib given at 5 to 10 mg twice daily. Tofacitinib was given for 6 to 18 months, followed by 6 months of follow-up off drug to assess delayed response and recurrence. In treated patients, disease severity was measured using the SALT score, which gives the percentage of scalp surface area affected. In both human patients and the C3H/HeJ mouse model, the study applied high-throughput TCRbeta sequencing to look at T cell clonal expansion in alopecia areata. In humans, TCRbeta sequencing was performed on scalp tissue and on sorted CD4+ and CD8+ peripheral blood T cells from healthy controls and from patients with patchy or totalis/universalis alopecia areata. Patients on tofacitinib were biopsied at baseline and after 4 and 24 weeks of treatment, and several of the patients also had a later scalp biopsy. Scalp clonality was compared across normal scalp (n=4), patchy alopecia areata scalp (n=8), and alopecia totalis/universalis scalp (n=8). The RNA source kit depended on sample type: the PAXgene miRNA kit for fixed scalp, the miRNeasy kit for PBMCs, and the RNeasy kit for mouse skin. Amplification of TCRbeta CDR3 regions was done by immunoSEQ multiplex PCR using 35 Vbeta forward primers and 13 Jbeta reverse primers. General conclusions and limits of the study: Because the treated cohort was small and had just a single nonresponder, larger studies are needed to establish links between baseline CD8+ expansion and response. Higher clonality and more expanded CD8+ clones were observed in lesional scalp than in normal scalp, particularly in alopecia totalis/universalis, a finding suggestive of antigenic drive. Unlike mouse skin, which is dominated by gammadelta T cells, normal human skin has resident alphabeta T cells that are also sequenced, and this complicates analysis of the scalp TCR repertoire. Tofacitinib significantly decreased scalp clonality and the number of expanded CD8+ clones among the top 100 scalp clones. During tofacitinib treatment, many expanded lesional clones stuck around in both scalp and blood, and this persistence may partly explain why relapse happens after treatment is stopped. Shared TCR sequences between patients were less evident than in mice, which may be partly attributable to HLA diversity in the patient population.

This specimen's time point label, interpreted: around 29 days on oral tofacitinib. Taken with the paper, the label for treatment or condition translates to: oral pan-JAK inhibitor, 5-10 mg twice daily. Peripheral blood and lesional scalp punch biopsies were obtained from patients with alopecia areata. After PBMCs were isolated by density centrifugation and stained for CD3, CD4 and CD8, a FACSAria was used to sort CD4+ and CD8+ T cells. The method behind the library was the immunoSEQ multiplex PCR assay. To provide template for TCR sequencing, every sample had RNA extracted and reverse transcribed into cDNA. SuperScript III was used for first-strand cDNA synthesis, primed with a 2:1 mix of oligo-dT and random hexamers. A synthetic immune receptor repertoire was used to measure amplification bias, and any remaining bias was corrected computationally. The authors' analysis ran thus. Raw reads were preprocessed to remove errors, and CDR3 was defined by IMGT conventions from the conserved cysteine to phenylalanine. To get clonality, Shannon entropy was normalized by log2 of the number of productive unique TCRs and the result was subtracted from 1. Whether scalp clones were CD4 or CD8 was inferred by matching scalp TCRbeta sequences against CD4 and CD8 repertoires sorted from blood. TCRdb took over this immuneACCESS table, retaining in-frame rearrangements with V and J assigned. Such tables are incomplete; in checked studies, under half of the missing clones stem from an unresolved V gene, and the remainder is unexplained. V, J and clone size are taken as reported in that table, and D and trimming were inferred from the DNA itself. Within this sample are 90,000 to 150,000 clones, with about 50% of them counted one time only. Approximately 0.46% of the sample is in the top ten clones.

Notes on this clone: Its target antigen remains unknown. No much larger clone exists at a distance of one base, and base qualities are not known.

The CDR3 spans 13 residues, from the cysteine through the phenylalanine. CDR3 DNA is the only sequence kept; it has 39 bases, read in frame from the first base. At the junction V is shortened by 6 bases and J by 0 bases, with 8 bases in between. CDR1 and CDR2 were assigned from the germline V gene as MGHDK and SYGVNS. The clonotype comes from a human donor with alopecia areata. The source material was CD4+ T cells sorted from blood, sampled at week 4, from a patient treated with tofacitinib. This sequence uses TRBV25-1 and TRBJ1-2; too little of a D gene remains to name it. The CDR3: CASRAEANYGYTF. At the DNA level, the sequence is TGTGCCAGCAGGGCAGAAGCTAACTATGGCTACACCTTC.